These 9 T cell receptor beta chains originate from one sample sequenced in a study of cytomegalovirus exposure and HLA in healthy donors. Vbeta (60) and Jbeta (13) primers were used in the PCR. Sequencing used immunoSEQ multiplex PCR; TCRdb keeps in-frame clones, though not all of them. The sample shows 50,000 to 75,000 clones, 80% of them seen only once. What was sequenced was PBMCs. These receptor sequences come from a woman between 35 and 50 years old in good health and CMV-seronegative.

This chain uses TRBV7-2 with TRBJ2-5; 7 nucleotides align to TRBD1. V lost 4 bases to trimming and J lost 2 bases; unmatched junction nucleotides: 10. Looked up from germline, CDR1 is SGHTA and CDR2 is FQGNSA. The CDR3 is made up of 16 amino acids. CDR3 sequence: CASSSSRDRVQETQYF. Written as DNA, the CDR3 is TGTGCCAGCAGCTCGAGCCGGGACAGAGTTCAAGAGACCCAGTACTTC.

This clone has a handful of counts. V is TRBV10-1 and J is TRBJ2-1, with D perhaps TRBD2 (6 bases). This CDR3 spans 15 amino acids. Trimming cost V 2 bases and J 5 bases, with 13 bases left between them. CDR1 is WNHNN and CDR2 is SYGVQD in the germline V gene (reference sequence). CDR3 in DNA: TGCGCCAGCAGTGAGCGCCTAGCGAGAAACAATGAGCAGTTCTTC. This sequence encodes CASSERLARNNEQFF.

The CDR3 here is CSGRPSGQVITDTQYF. The CDR3 region has the DNA TGCAGCGGCCGTCCAAGCGGACAGGTGATCACAGATACGCAGTATTTT. The chain combines TRBV29-1 with TRBJ2-3, with 7 positions matching TRBD1. CDR3 length equals 16 residues. The germline gives CDR1 SQVTM, CDR2 ANQGSEA. Losses at the gene ends were 7 bases for V and 2 bases for J; bases not matched to a gene: 15.

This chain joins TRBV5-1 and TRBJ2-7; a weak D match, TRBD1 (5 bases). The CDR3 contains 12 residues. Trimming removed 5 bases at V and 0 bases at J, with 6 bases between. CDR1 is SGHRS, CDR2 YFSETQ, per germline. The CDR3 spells CASRQDSYEQYF. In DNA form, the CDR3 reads TGCGCCAGCAGACAGGACTCCTACGAGCAGTACTTC.

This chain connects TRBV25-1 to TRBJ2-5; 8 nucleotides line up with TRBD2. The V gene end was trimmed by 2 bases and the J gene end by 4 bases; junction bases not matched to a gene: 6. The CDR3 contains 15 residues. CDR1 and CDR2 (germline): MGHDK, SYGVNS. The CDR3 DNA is TGTGCCAGCAGTGAACCCGGGACTAGGGGAGAGACCCAGTACTTC. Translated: CASSEPGTRGETQYF.

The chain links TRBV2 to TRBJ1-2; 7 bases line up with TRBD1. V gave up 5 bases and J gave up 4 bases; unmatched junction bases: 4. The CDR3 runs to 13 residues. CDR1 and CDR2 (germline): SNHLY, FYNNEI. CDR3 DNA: TGTGCCAGCAGTTCCGACAGGGCCTATGGCTACACCTTC. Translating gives CASSSDRAYGYTF. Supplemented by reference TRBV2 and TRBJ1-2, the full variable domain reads EPEVTQTPSHQVTQMGQEVILRCVPISNHLYFYWYRQILGQKVEFLVSFYNNEISEKSEIFDDQFSVERPDGSNFTLKIRSTKLEDSAMYFCASSSDRAYGYTFGSGTRLTVV.

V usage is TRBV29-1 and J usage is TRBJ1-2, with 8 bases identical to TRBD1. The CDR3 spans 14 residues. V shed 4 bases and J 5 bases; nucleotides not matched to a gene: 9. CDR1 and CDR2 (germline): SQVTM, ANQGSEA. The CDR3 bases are TGCAGCGTTGGGGGGGACAGGTTTTTGTATGGCTACACCTTC. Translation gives CSVGGDRFLYGYTF.

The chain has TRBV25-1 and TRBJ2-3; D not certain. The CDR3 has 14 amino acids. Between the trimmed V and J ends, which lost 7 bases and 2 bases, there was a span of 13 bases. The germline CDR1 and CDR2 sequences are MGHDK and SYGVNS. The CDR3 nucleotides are TGTGCCAGCACCGGTTGGGCAGCCACAGATACGCAGTATTTT. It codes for CASTGWAATDTQYF.

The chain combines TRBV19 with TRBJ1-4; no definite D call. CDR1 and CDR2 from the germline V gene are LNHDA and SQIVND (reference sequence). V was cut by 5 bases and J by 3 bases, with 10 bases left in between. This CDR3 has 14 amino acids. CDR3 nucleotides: TGTGCCAGTAGTCCCCCGCCAGCTAATGAAAAACTGTTTTTT. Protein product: CASSPPPANEKLFF.